This record looks at one TCR beta chain sequence and its context. The source of the sample is a study of CD8 T cells in Susac syndrome. RNA in amounts of roughly 0.5 to 1 ug was reverse transcribed with random hexamers. TCRdb analysed the immunoSEQ multiplex PCR reads with MiXCR anew, one entry per CDR3 protein. The repertoire includes over 150,000 distinct CDR3 sequences, 80% to 95% of them detected once, and under 0.095% sits in the top ten. The CD8+ and CD4+ T cells were negatively isolated, with the TEMRA cells enriched by FACS. The clonotype comes from a human donor with multiple sclerosis. Input material: CD4+ T cells from PBMCs.

CDR3 residues: CASSWSDSPLHF. For the CDR3, the DNA is TGTGCCAGCAGCTGGTCTGATTCACCCCTCCACTTT. V usage is TRBV5-6 and J usage is TRBJ1-6; no reliable D call. V gave up 3 bases and J gave up 8 bases, with 6 bases separating them. The V gene's germline CDR1 is SGHDT and CDR2 YYEEEE. The CDR3 consists of 12 residues. The full variable domain, with the rest looked up from reference TRBV5-6 and TRBJ1-6, is DAGVTQSPTHLIKTRGQQVTLRCSPKSGHDTVSWYQQALGQGPQFIFQYYEEEERQRGNFPDRFSGHQFPNYSSELNVNALLLGDSALYLCASSWSDSPLHFGNGTRLTVT.